The source of this T cell receptor beta chain is a study of CD8+CD57+ T cells in acquired aplastic anemia. As for the study in general: Across the sorted CD4+ and CD8+ cells, DNA amounts averaged roughly 3.5 ug. Healthy CD8+ samples averaged around 10 million reads.

Study conclusions and caveats: The study identified about 30 CD8+ CDR3 sequences shared by patients and controls. For CD8+ Simpson's diversity, patients and controls showed no significant difference.

A single count supports this clonotype. Its antigen is not identified. Per germline, CDR1 DFQATT and CDR2 SNEGSKA (reference sequence). The CDR3 totals 12 residues. Trimming pared 6 bases from V and 4 bases from J, leaving 13 bases between. The study profiled TCR beta VDJ and CDR3 using genomic DNA as template. One entry per CDR3 protein results from TCRdb running MiXCR on the reads. The data contain over 35,000 distinct CDR3 sequences, 55% to 80% of them singletons. The chain carries TRBV20-1 and TRBJ2-7; the D gene is possibly TRBD1 (5 bases). Sequencing was done on a sample of sorted CD4+, CD8+, or CD8+CD57+ T cells (not recorded which) from PBMCs. This receptor was identified in a human donor in good health, serving as a control. This CDR3 is CSAVLQAYEQYF. The CDR3 nucleotides are TGCAGTGCCGTACTACAGGCGTACGAGCAGTACTTC.